A single sample gave rise to the 31 T cell receptor beta chains below, sequenced in a study of cytomegalovirus exposure and HLA in healthy donors (dated 2017 in TCRdb). Library creation used the immunoSEQ multiplex PCR assay. The multiplex PCR relied on a mix of 60 forward primers for TCR Vbeta segments and 13 reverse primers for TCR Jbeta segments. In TCRdb, the immuneACCESS table is reduced to in-frame sequences with V and J assigned. These tables do not hold every clone; where another copy was compared, an unresolved V gene accounts for under half, and the others remain unexplained. This sample comprises 150,000 to 200,000 clones, around 78% of them detected only once. The ten largest clones take up 2% to 2.5% of the sample. Input material: PBMCs. The receptor source for this set is a young woman in good health and CMV-seropositive.

This clone has just one count. The genes are TRBV5-1 and TRBJ1-2; tentatively, D is TRBD1 (5 bases). With 0 bases removed from V and 8 bases from J, the gap between germline ends came to 11 bases. The CDR3 spans 13 residues. CDR1 is SGHRS and CDR2 is YFSETQ in the germline V gene. The CDR3 sequence: CASSLAHRSGYTF. The CDR3 DNA reads TGCGCCAGCAGCTTGGCCCACAGGTCGGGCTACACCTTC.

The J gene is TRBJ2-1, the V gene TRBV2; the D gene is possibly TRBD2 (5 bases). Germline V gene sequence: CDR1 SNHLY, CDR2 FYNNEI. The CDR3 consists of 14 residues. The V and J ends lost 8 bases and 0 bases respectively, with 11 bases between them. The CDR3 loop is CASGGGSSYNEQFF. The DNA for the CDR3 is TGTGCCAGCGGAGGAGGTAGCTCCTACAATGAGCAGTTCTTC.

The chain carries TRBV30 and TRBJ2-7, with 7 bases fitting TRBD2. The germline V gene has CDR1 GTSNPN and CDR2 SVGIG (reference sequence). Trimming took 1 base from V and 0 from J; bases not matched to a gene: 0. CDR3 size: 13 residues. CDR3 sequence reads: CAWSAGGSYEQYF. CDR3 DNA sequence: TGTGCCTGGAGTGCGGGAGGCTCCTACGAGCAGTACTTC. Using reference TRBV30 and TRBJ2-7 for the parts outside the CDR3, the full variable domain is SQTIHQWPATLVQPVGSPLSLECTVEGTSNPNLYWYRQAAGRGLQLLFYSVGIGQISSEVPQNLSASRPQDRQFILSSKKLLLSDSGFYLCAWSAGGSYEQYFGPGTRLTVT.

The CDR3 spells CASSLPNREQFF. The CDR3 region has the DNA TGTGCCAGCAGCTTGCCTAATCGTGAGCAGTTCTTC. The V call is TRBV5-5, the J call TRBJ2-1; D not certain. V gave up 1 base and J gave up 9 bases, with 8 bases separating them. CDR3 length: 12 residues. In germline, CDR1 is SGHKS, CDR2 YYEKEE (reference sequence).

The chain combines TRBV5-6 with TRBJ1-5; D may be TRBD1 (6 bases). Trimming took 2 bases from V and 4 from J, leaving 10 bases between them. Per germline, CDR1 SGHDT and CDR2 YYEEEE. The CDR3 has 14 residues. For the CDR3, the DNA is TGTGCCAGCAGCTTTCTCCAGGGGAATCAGCCCCAGCATTTT. It codes for CASSFLQGNQPQHF.

This clone was seen a few times. The J gene is TRBJ2-3, the V gene TRBV19; 8 nucleotides agree with TRBD2. The V gene end was trimmed by 0 bases and the J gene end by 2 bases; junction bases not matched to a gene: 4. Germline V gene sequence: CDR1 LNHDA, CDR2 SQIVND (reference sequence). CDR3 size: 16 residues. The CDR3 sequence: CASSIEASGSTDTQYF. CDR3 in DNA: TGTGCCAGTAGTATAGAGGCTAGCGGGTCCACAGATACGCAGTATTTT.

This chain joins TRBV11-2 and TRBJ2-1, with D maybe TRBD1 (5 bases). CDR1 and CDR2 (germline): SGHAT, FQNNGV. Trimming removed 5 bases at V and 4 bases at J, with 15 bases between. The CDR3 is made up of 15 amino acids. Here the CDR3 DNA reads TGTGCCAGCAGCCCGCGGACAATAGAGTACAATGAGCAGTTCTTC. Translated, it gives CASSPRTIEYNEQFF.

In this sample, this clone turned up once. This chain connects TRBV11-3 to TRBJ1-1, with D unresolved. The V end was cut by 5 bases, the J end by 5 bases, with 12 bases between. The CDR3 sequence is 13 residues long. Germline assignment: CDR1 SGHNT and CDR2 YENEEA. DNA of the CDR3: TGTGCCAGCAGCCGCCCGGTGGTGACTGAAGCTTTCTTT. Its translation: CASSRPVVTEAFF.

The V gene is TRBV28, the J gene TRBJ1-1, with D hard to call. The CDR3 sequence is 13 residues long. CDR1 is MDHEN and CDR2 is SYDVKM in the germline V gene. The V and J ends lost 6 bases and 2 bases respectively, with 10 bases between them. CDR3 nucleotide sequence: TGTGCCAGCAGCAGATTATCCAACACTGAAGCTTTCTTT. Translated: CASSRLSNTEAFF.

CDR3 region: CSAPTGSNEQFF. The DNA of the CDR3 is TGCAGCGCTCCTACAGGGTCCAATGAGCAGTTCTTC. This chain uses TRBV29-1 with TRBJ2-1; possibly TRBD1 for D (6 bases). The CDR3 spans 12 residues. The germline V gene encodes CDR1 SQVTM and CDR2 ANQGSEA. Trimming cost V 7 bases and J 6 bases, with 13 bases left between them.

Of note for this clone: The germline gene is not matched at one end of the junction; a read error may be the cause. V gene TRBV7-9 combines with J gene TRBJ1-2; 7 positions match TRBD1. This CDR3 spans 16 amino acids. CDR1 and CDR2 from the germline V gene are SEHNR and FQNEAQ (reference sequence). The CDR3 region has the DNA TGTTCCAGCAGCTCAATGTCCCGAGGGACAGTCTATGGCTACACCTTC. Amino acids: CSSSSMSRGTVYGYTF.

The chain carries TRBV4-3 and TRBJ2-3; D is unclear. Germline CDR1 reads LGHNA; CDR2 reads YSLEER. The ends were cut back, 2 bases at V and 0 bases at J, with 6 bases in the middle. The CDR3 spans 14 residues. CDR3 DNA sequence: TGCGCCAGCAGCCAAACATACAGCACAGATACGCAGTATTTT. Its protein is CASSQTYSTDTQYF.

The V call is TRBV6-5, the J call TRBJ1-6; possible D gene TRBD1, 5 bases. Trimming pared 6 bases from V and 7 bases from J, leaving 10 bases between. This CDR3 is built from 13 residues. Germline CDR1 is MNHEY and CDR2 is SVGAGI. CDR3 sequence: CASRGLDNSPLHF. In DNA, the CDR3 is TGTGCCAGCAGGGGGCTGGACAATTCACCCCTCCACTTT.

The genes are TRBV10-3 and TRBJ1-5; weak D call: TRBD1 (6 bases). The CDR3 contains 14 residues. From germline, CDR1 is ENHRY and CDR2 SYGVKD. The germline V and J ends were trimmed by 6 bases and 1 base, with 10 bases remaining between them. The CDR3 sequence is CAIRGDTSNQPQHF. The CDR3 coding sequence is TGTGCCATCAGGGGGGACACAAGCAATCAGCCCCAGCATTTT.

The genes are TRBV9 and TRBJ1-4; TRBD1 is a possible D gene (5 bases). The V gene lost 0 bases and the J gene lost 7 bases, with 13 bases spanning the gap. CDR3 length equals 15 residues. Germline assignment: CDR1 SGDLS and CDR2 YYNGEE. CDR3 coding DNA: TGTGCCAGCAGCGTAGGTGTGACAGCCTTTGAAAAACTGTTTTTT. Translating it yields CASSVGVTAFEKLFF. The whole variable domain, remainder taken from reference TRBV9 and TRBJ1-4, is DSGVTQTPKHLITATGQRVTLRCSPRSGDLSVYWYQQSLDQGLQFLIQYYNGEERAKGNILERFSAQQFPDLHSELNLSSLELGDSALYFCASSVGVTAFEKLFFGSGTQLSVL.

The chain recombines TRBV19 with TRBJ1-5; D is unresolved. Deletions cut 3 bases from V and 5 bases from J, with 11 bases between. CDR3 length: 14 amino acids. CDR1 is LNHDA and CDR2 is SQIVND in the germline V gene (reference sequence). CDR3 amino acids: CASSIAGYDQPQHF. CDR3 DNA: TGTGCCAGTAGTATCGCGGGTTACGATCAGCCCCAGCATTTT. Based on the CDR3 plus reference TRBV19 and TRBJ1-5, the full variable domain is DGGITQSPKYLFRKEGQNVTLSCEQNLNHDAMYWYRQDPGQGLRLIYYSQIVNDFQKGDIAEGYSVSREKKESFPLTVTSAQKNPTAFYLCASSIAGYDQPQHFGDGTRLSIL.

This chain joins TRBV30 and TRBJ2-7; a weak D match, TRBD1 (5 bases). V dropped 5 bases and J dropped 0 bases, with 11 bases sitting between them. The CDR3 has 13 amino acids. CDR1 and CDR2 from the germline V gene are GTSNPN and SVGIG (reference sequence). This CDR3 is CAWRGRDSYEQYF. In DNA, the CDR3 is TGTGCCTGGCGTGGCAGGGACTCCTACGAGCAGTACTTC.

The chain has TRBV5-6 and TRBJ1-1, with D perhaps TRBD1 (5 bases). CDR1 is SGHDT and CDR2 is YYEEEE in the germline V gene. This CDR3 comprises 19 residues. The V end was cut by 0 bases, the J end by 0 bases, with 21 bases between. The CDR3 sequence: CASSLAFEVGGPMNTEAFF. Written as DNA, the CDR3 is TGTGCCAGCAGCTTGGCTTTTGAGGTGGGGGGACCTATGAACACTGAAGCTTTCTTT.

Of note for this clone: This sample also contains other DNA sequences that code for the same CDR3. The chain couples TRBV2 to TRBJ2-7; D perhaps matches TRBD1 (5 bases). V lost 2 bases, J lost 3 bases, and 5 bases lay in between. This CDR3 has 12 amino acids. Germline CDR1 SNHLY, CDR2 FYNNEI. The CDR3: CASSEQGYEQYF. CDR3 sequence (DNA): TGTGCCAGCAGTGAACAGGGCTACGAGCAGTACTTC.

The chain recombines TRBV14 with TRBJ1-6; TRBD1 agrees at 8 bases. Germline-derived CDR1 and CDR2 are SGHDN and FVKESK. This CDR3 region has 16 residues. The V and J ends lost 2 bases and 7 bases, in that order; junction bases with no gene match: 7. CDR3 residues: CASSQSRQGWNSPLHF. CDR3 in DNA: TGTGCCAGCAGCCAATCGCGACAGGGGTGGAATTCACCCCTCCACTTT.

The gene calls are TRBV7-2 and TRBJ1-6, with D unclear. Germline V lookup: CDR1 SGHTA, CDR2 FQGNSA. V dropped 2 bases and J dropped 6 bases, with 2 bases sitting between them. The CDR3 length is 12 residues. The CDR3: CASSLLNSPLHF. CDR3 nucleotides: TGTGCCAGCAGCTTACTTAATTCACCCCTCCACTTT.

This chain joins TRBV7-2 and TRBJ1-5, with D possibly matching TRBD1 (5 bases). The CDR3 runs to 14 residues. Germline V gene lookup returns CDR1 SGHTA and CDR2 FQGNSA. Trimming shortened V by 5 bases and J by 6 bases, and 14 bases separated the two germline ends. The CDR3 DNA sequence: TGTGCCAGCAGCCCCAGCGGGGGTAGTCAGCCCCAGCATTTT. Protein: CASSPSGGSQPQHF.

This chain joins TRBV28 and TRBJ2-5; 9 bases agree with TRBD1. This CDR3 has 14 residues. J lost 5 bases, V lost 3 bases, and 4 bases had no gene match. The V gene's germline CDR1 is MDHEN and CDR2 SYDVKM. The chain's CDR3 is CASSLGGQGETQYF. DNA for the CDR3: TGTGCCAGCAGTTTGGGGGGACAGGGTGAGACCCAGTACTTC. Based on the CDR3 plus reference TRBV28 and TRBJ2-5, the full variable domain is DVKVTQSSRYLVKRTGEKVFLECVQDMDHENMFWYRQDPGLGLRLIYFSYDVKMKEKGDIPEGYSVSREKKERFSLILESASTNQTSMYLCASSLGGQGETQYFGPGTRLLVL.

The V and J genes are TRBV7-9 and TRBJ1-2, with 7 bases aligning to TRBD1. V shed 5 bases and J 4 bases; nucleotides not matched to a gene: 4. The length of the CDR3 is 13 residues. From germline, CDR1 is SEHNR and CDR2 FQNEAQ (reference sequence). The CDR3 DNA sequence: TGTGCCAGCAGCCCTTCAGGGGGCTATGGCTACACCTTC. Protein sequence: CASSPSGGYGYTF.

The chain couples TRBV9 to TRBJ1-1; the match to TRBD1 covers 8 bases. CDR3 length equals 13 residues. From germline, CDR1 is SGDLS and CDR2 YYNGEE. V was pared by 4 bases and J by 7 bases, with 6 bases of the junction left unmatched. CDR3 amino acids: CASSLTGTGEAFF. In nucleotides, the CDR3 is TGTGCCAGCAGCTTGACCGGGACAGGTGAAGCTTTCTTT.

V and J are TRBV5-1 and TRBJ2-6; D ambiguous. This CDR3 has 16 residues. V was trimmed by 0 bases and J by 0 bases, leaving 7 bases between them. The germline CDR1 and CDR2 sequences are SGHRS and YFSETQ. The CDR3 protein is CASSLGADSGANVLTF. CDR3 sequence (DNA): TGCGCCAGCAGCTTGGGGGCAGACTCTGGGGCCAACGTCCTGACTTTC.

This clone was counted once. The chain carries TRBV4-3 and TRBJ2-1; 8 positions match TRBD2. Germline V gene lookup returns CDR1 LGHNA and CDR2 YSLEER. CDR3 size: 16 residues. V was clipped by 6 bases and J by 2 bases; unmatched bases: 9. In nucleotides, the CDR3 is TGCGCCAGCAGTACCGCGGGGGGTAATACCTACAATGAGCAGTTCTTC. Protein: CASSTAGGNTYNEQFF.

The J gene is TRBJ1-2, the V gene TRBV6-1; TRBD1 matches 7 bases. The CDR3 length is 14 residues. Germline loops: CDR1 MNHNS, CDR2 SASEGT. Trimming cost V 5 bases and J 8 bases; bases outside gene matches: 11. CDR3 sequence: CASSSYTGDMGYTF. CDR3 sequence (DNA): TGTGCCAGCAGTTCTTATACAGGGGACATGGGCTACACCTTC.

The chain couples TRBV5-4 to TRBJ2-3; unclear D gene. The CDR3 consists of 15 residues. Germline V gene data show CDR1 as SGHNT and CDR2 as YYREEE (reference sequence). V lost 3 bases and J lost 4, with 15 bases in between. The CDR3 sequence is CASSYGFLGADTQYF. CDR3 in DNA: TGTGCCAGCAGCTACGGCTTCTTGGGCGCAGATACGCAGTATTTT.

The chain couples TRBV10-3 to TRBJ2-1; D gene ambiguous. This CDR3 contains 13 residues. Germline V gene sequence: CDR1 ENHRY, CDR2 SYGVKD. Trimming shortened V by 7 bases and J by 7 bases, and 14 bases separated the two germline ends. For the CDR3, the DNA is TGTGCCATCAACTCCGGTTCGGTTAATGAGCAGTTCTTC. This codes for CAINSGSVNEQFF.

This sequence joins TRBV5-6 and TRBJ2-1; 15 nucleotides line up with TRBD2. V shed 3 bases and J 4 bases; nucleotides not matched to a gene: 11. The CDR3 runs 19 residues. The germline CDR1 and CDR2 sequences are SGHDT and YYEEEE. The CDR3 nucleotides are TGTGCCAGCAGCTCAACTGCTGGACTAGCGGGGGGGCGATACAATGAGCAGTTCTTC. Amino acid sequence: CASSSTAGLAGGRYNEQFF.